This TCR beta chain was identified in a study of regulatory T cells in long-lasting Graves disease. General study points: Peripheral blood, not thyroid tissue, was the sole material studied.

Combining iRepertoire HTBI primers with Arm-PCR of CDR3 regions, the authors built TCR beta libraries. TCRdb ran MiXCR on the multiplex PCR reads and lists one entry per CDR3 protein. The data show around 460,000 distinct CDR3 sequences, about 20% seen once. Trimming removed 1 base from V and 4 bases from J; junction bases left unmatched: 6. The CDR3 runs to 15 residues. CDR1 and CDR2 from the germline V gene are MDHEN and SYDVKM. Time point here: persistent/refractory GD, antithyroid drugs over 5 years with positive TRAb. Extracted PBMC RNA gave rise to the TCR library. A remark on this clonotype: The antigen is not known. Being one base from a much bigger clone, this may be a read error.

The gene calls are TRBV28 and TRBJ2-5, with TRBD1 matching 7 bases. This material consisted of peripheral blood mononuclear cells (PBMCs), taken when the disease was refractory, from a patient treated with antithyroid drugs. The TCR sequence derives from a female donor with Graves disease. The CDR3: CASSLSRQGPETQYF. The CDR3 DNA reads TGTGCCAGCAGTTTATCGAGACAGGGCCCAGAGACCCAGTACTTC.